This T cell receptor beta chain was sequenced for a study of cytomegalovirus exposure and HLA in healthy donors. The PCR employed 60 Vbeta primers together with 13 Jbeta primers. Data came from immunoSEQ multiplex PCR; TCRdb stores just in-frame clones and leaves some out. The sample gives about 120,000 clones, about 80% of which show up once; more than 1.5% is in the top ten. Points from the study as a whole: The productive fraction for most TCR beta V segments was about 90% or about 30% in an earlier analysis. In vitro data verified a few CMV-associated chains as specific for CMV antigens.

The CDR3 consists of 15 residues. Germline CDR1 reads SGHTA; CDR2 reads FQGTGA. Unmatched junction bases numbered 9, after V lost 4 bases and J lost 4 bases. Concerning this clone: The antigen remains unidentified.

The sample comprised PBMCs. The chain employs TRBV7-3 and TRBJ2-5, with TRBD1 matching 7 bases. This clonotype originated in a young man in good health and CMV-seronegative. This CDR3 reads CASSSGQKGAETQYF. CDR3 DNA: TGTGCCAGCAGCTCTGGACAGAAGGGGGCAGAGACCCAGTACTTC. Variable domain in full (rest from reference TRBV7-3 and TRBJ2-5): GAGVSQTPSNKVTEKGKYVELRCDPISGHTALYWYRQSLGQGPEFLIYFQGTGAADDSGLPNDRFFAVRPEGSVSTLKIQRTERGDSAVYLCASSSGQKGAETQYFGPGTRLLVL.